The clone carrying this T cell receptor (beta chain) was seen a few times. This CDR3 spans 14 amino acids. V trimming: 3 bases; J trimming: 9 bases; junction bases outside the gene matches: 5. Germline CDR1 reads SGHDN; CDR2 reads FVKESK. One entry per CDR3 protein, called by TCRdb with MiXCR from the 5' RACE reads. The repertoire includes more than 250,000 distinct CDR3 sequences, under 14% of them detected once, and 8% to 9.5% sits in the top ten. The data belong to a study of CD8 T cells in ankylosing spondylitis. The specimen sequenced was blood, either unsorted or a sorted T cell fraction (not recorded which). The source of this sequence is a female donor with ankylosing spondylitis or in good health (not recorded which). V is TRBV14 and J is TRBJ2-1; 10 bases are a match to TRBD2. The CDR3 bases are TGTGCCAGCAGCCACCCGGGACTAGCGCGTGAGCAGTTCTTC. Protein: CASSHPGLAREQFF. The full variable domain, in which reference TRBV14 and TRBJ2-1 provide the parts outside the CDR3, is EAGVTQFPSHSVIEKGQTVTLRCDPISGHDNLYWYRRVMGKEIKFLLHFVKESKQDESGMPNNRFLAERTGGTYSTLKVQPAELEDSGVYFCASSHPGLAREQFFGPGTRLTVL.